These 17 T cell receptor beta chains originate from one sample sequenced in a study of T cells expressing NK-cell markers. After re-calling the 5' RACE reads, TCRdb lists one entry per CDR3 protein, DNA absent. This sample's table reports 550,000 to 600,000 distinct CDR3 sequences. The sequencing input was blood T cells: a sorted CD56 or NKG2C T cell subset, CD4+ or CD8+ T cells, or bulk PBMC T cells (not recorded which). The receptors derive from a man aged 18 to 30 in good health.

This rearrangement joins TRBV6-1 to TRBJ1-2; there is no DNA to check the TCRdb D call of TRBD1. The CDR3 covers 17 residues. CDR1 and CDR2 (germline): MNHNS, SASEGT. CDR3 sequence reads: CASRPHPNRVPMGGYTF.

V usage is TRBV7-2 and J usage is TRBJ2-3; the TRBD1 assignment by TCRdb is unverifiable without DNA. The CDR3 has 14 amino acids. The V gene's germline CDR1 is SGHTA and CDR2 FQGNSA. This CDR3 is CASSLSGNRDTQYF.

The chain is built from TRBV5-1 and TRBJ2-5. Per the germline V gene, CDR1 is SGHRS and CDR2 is YFSETQ. The CDR3 runs to 13 residues. The CDR3 is CASSFGIWETQYF.

The rearrangement uses TRBV4-2 and TRBJ2-1; TCRdb selects TRBD2, and the lack of DNA leaves this call unchecked. CDR3 length: 14 amino acids. Germline V gene lookup returns CDR1 LGHNA and CDR2 YNFKEQ. The chain's CDR3 is CASSQPGLANEQFF.

The chain carries TRBV12-3 or TRBV12-4 and TRBJ2-1; no DNA is available, so the TRBD1 call from TCRdb remains unchecked. The CDR3 is made up of 15 amino acids. The chain's CDR3 is CASSFQTGSYNEQFF.

The CDR3 sequence is CSVERPPTMNTEAFF. The chain is built from TRBV29-1 and TRBJ1-1. Germline V lookup: CDR1 SQVTM, CDR2 ANQGSEA. The CDR3 is 15 residues long.

The rearrangement joins TRBV7-6 to TRBJ2-1; without DNA, the TCRdb call of TRBD2 cannot be checked. Germline CDR1 SGHVS, CDR2 FNYEAQ. This CDR3 region has 16 residues. The CDR3 here is CASSLAQASGNNEQFF.

This CDR3 reads CSATGRPGDTQYF. This sequence joins TRBV20-1 and TRBJ2-3; there is no DNA to check the TCRdb D call of TRBD1. This CDR3 is 13 amino acids long. The germline V gene has CDR1 DFQATT and CDR2 SNEGSKA (reference sequence).

The chain joins TRBV5-1 to TRBJ1-4; TCRdb's D call of TRBD1 is untestable without DNA. Germline assignment: CDR1 SGHRS and CDR2 YFSETQ. The CDR3 totals 15 residues. CDR3 amino acids: CASSYQGGKDEKLFF.

The chain uses TRBV7-6 and TRBJ2-3; TCRdb indicates TRBD2, and absent DNA this call remains unverified. CDR3 length equals 16 residues. Germline CDR1 and CDR2: SGHVS and FNYEAQ. The CDR3 spells CASSARLEERTDTQYF.

V usage is TRBV7-9 and J usage is TRBJ2-1; the TCRdb D gene call, TRBD2, has no DNA to confirm it. The germline V gene encodes CDR1 SEHNR and CDR2 FQNEAQ (reference sequence). This CDR3 spans 16 amino acids. The CDR3 reads CASSLAGTSGILEQFF.

This chain joins TRBV29-1 and TRBJ2-3; TCRdb reports TRBD1, a call that lacks DNA to check it against. The CDR3 totals 12 residues. CDR1 is SQVTM and CDR2 is ANQGSEA in the germline V gene. CDR3 sequence reads: CSVDPQGAKSYF.

The gene calls are TRBV7-2 and TRBJ2-2; TCRdb gives TRBD2 as the D gene, but with no DNA this cannot be confirmed. This CDR3 is 16 amino acids long. CDR1 SGHTA and CDR2 FQGNSA come from the germline V gene. CDR3 in amino acids: CASSPYGTRNTGELFF.

The CDR3 loop reads CASSQEGQFPTGELFF. The chain links TRBV4-3 to TRBJ2-2; the TCRdb call, TRBD1, lacks DNA for checking. The germline gives CDR1 LGHNA, CDR2 YSLEER. The CDR3 totals 16 residues.

The V call is TRBV5-1, the J call TRBJ2-2; the D call from TCRdb, TRBD1, cannot be confirmed without DNA. There are 19 residues in the CDR3. CDR1 SGHRS and CDR2 YFSETQ come from the germline V gene. The CDR3 sequence: CASSLAGGPGIQNTGELFF.

The gene calls are TRBV25-1 and TRBJ2-5; TCRdb's D call, TRBD1, is unchecked because there is no DNA. Germline V gene lookup returns CDR1 MGHDK and CDR2 SYGVNS. This CDR3 has 14 residues. The CDR3: CASTSSGQWETQYF.

The V and J genes are TRBV5-1 and TRBJ2-3; the TRBD2 assignment by TCRdb is unverifiable without DNA. The CDR3 sequence is 17 residues long. The germline gives CDR1 SGHRS, CDR2 YFSETQ. The CDR3 loop is CASRPGTGPRTTDTQYF.